This TCR beta chain stems from a study of blood T cell repertoires in COVID-19. Study at large: From the United States, Italy and Spain came samples of acute and convalescent COVID-19. PBMCs, B-cell-depleted T cells, or T cells were the source of the cDNA or gDNA that made up the material.

Original handling: Scientists estimated how many nucleated cells there were by amplifying reference gene primers. Using immunoSEQ multiplex PCR, the repertoire was profiled, and TCRdb retains in-frame clones only, with some absent. V and J calls and clone size are those listed in that table; D and trimming were worked out from the DNA. Of over 350,000 clones in the sample, approximately 90% were seen once. Germline-derived CDR1 and CDR2 are MGHRA and YSYEKL. The CDR3 totals 15 residues. The V and J ends lost 4 bases and 3 bases respectively, with 16 bases between them. This clonotype was sampled from a woman between 25 and 40 years old with acute or convalescent COVID-19. Input material: peripheral blood. The chain couples TRBV4-1 to TRBJ2-7, with a weak D call TRBD2 (6 bases). CDR3 in DNA: TGCGCCAGCAGCCCGCAGACTAGAAGTCACTACGAGCAGTACTTC. Protein sequence: CASSPQTRSHYEQYF.